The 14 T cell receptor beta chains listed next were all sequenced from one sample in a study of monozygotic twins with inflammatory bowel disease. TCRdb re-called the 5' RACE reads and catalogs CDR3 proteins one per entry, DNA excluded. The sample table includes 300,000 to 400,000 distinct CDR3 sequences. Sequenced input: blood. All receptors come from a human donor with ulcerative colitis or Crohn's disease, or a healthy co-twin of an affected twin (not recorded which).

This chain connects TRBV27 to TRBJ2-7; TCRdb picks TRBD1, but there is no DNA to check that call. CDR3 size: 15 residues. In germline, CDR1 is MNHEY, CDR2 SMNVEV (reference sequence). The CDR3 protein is CASSRLDRDAYEQYF.

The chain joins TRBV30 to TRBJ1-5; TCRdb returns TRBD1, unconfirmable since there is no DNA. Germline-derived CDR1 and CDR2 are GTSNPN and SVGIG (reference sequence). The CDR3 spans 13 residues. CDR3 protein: CAWADRGNQPQHF.

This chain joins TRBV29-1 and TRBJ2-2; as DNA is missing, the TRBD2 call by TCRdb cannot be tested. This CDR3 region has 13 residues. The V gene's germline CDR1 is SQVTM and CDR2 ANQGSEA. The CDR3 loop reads CSYREANTGELFF.

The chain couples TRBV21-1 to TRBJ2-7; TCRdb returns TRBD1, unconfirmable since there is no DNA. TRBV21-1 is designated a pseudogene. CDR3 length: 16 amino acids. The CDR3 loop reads CASSKKGTAPGYEQYF.

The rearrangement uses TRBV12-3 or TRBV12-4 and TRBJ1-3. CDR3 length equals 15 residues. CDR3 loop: CASSFYTVSGNTIYF.

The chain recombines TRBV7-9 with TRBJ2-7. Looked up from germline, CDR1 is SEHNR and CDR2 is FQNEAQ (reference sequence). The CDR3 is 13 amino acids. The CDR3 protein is CASSPRGSYEQYF.

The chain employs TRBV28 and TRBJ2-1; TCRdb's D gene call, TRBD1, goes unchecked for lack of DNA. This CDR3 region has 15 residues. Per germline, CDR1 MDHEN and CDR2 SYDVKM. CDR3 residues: CASSVPTPRGNEQFF.

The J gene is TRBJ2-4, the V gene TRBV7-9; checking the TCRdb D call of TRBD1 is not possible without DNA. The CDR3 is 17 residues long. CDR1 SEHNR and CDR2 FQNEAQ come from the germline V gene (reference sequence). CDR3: CASSPGVWVRAKNIQYF.

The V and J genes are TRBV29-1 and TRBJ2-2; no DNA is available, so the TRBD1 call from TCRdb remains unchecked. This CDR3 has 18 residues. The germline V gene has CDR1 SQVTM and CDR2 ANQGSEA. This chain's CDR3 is CSAWGRRRGDSNTGELFF.

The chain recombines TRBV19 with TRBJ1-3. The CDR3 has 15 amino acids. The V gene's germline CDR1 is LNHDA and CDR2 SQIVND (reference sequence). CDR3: CASSRDDGSGNTIYF.

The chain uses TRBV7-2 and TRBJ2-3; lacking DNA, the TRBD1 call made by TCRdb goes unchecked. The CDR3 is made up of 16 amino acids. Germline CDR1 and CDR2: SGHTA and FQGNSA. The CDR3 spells CASSLGSTGKRDTQYF.

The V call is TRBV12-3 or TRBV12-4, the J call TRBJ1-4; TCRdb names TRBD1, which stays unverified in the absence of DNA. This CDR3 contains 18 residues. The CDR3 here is CASSLSGQGSPLREKLFF.

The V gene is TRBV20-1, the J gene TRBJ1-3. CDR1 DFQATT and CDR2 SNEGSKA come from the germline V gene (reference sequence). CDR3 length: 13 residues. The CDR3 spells CSARSTGGNTIYF.

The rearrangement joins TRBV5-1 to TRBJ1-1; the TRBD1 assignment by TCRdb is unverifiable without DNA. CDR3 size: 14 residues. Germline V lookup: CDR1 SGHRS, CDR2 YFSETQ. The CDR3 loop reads CASSATGEVTEAFF.